A single sample gave rise to the 5 T cell receptor beta chains below, sequenced in a study of T cell responses to AZD1222 COVID-19 vaccine (dated by TCRdb to the early 2020s). The method behind the library was the immunoSEQ multiplex PCR assay. The table comes from immuneACCESS by way of TCRdb, which keeps in-frame sequences with V and J called. Part of the clones is missing from these tables; in studies checked, under half for an unresolved V gene and the rest for unknown reasons. This sample has fewer than 120,000 clones in its table, and 94% of those were observed once. 2.9% of the sample belongs to the ten largest clones. The label giving this sample's time point can be read as: about 28 days (+/-7) after the second vaccine dose. Source: peripheral blood, taken 28 days after the second AZD1222 dose. Receptors were obtained from an adult who received the AZD1222 COVID-19 vaccine.

The chain uses TRBV1 and TRBJ2-7; the table assigns TRBD2, which was not confirmed against the DNA. TRBV1 is described as a pseudogene. This CDR3 is 18 amino acids long. The CDR3 nucleotides are TGCACCAGCAGCCACGTTCCTCATAGGAGGGAAAGCTCCTACGAGCAGTACTTC. As protein: CTSSHVPHRRESSYEQYF.

This sequence joins TRBV11-3 and TRBJ2-1, with 13 bases matching TRBD2. Trimming took 4 bases from V and 7 from J; bases not matched to a gene: 4. Germline values: CDR1 SGHNT, CDR2 YENEEA. The CDR3 loop spans 15 amino acids. The CDR3 coding sequence is TGTGCCAGCAGCTGGACTAGCGGGGGACGGAATGAGCAGTTCTTC. Its protein product is CASSWTSGGRNEQFF.

The rearrangement uses TRBV2 and TRBJ2-1; 9 bases are a match to TRBD2. The germline V gene encodes CDR1 SNHLY and CDR2 FYNNEI. J was trimmed by 9 bases and V by 5 bases; bases with no gene match: 11. This CDR3 spans 15 amino acids. Here the CDR3 DNA reads TGTGCCAGCAGTATATTTAAGCGGGGGGAGAGTGAGCAGTTCTTC. This sequence encodes CASSIFKRGESEQFF.

The chain carries TRBV19 and TRBJ1-3, with a weak D call TRBD1 (5 bases). Trimming took 4 bases from V and 1 from J, leaving 8 bases between them. The germline V gene has CDR1 LNHDA and CDR2 SQIVND (reference sequence). This CDR3 contains 14 residues. CDR3 in amino acids: CASSSPGSGNTIYF. The DNA for the CDR3 is TGTGCCAGTAGTAGCCCAGGGTCTGGAAACACCATATATTTT.

The chain recombines TRBV7-9 with TRBJ1-2; D remains unclear. Trimming pared 1 base from V and 2 bases from J, leaving 14 bases between. The germline CDR1 and CDR2 sequences are SEHNR and FQNEAQ (reference sequence). CDR3 length: 16 amino acids. The CDR3, as DNA: TGTGCCAGCAGCTTAGGAGTGGCGGCCTTGAACTATGGCTACACCTTC. Translated, it gives CASSLGVAALNYGYTF.